Listed below are T cell receptor beta chains from one sample, sequenced in a study of molecular identifiers for immune sequencing clone quantification. TCRdb used MiXCR to reprocess the PCR reads, holding one entry per CDR3 protein. The sample contains 460,000 or so distinct CDR3 sequences, over 20% of which appear only once. Specimen: naive CD8+ T cells from blood, with Jurkat cell RNA spiked in. These receptors all come from a human donor in good health. Some libraries in this study had Jurkat cell RNA spiked in. Both conserved end residues are part of each CDR3. A D gene is named only where the DNA matches it firmly. Some rows mark clone size as missing; the rest say once, few, many or name a class of expanded clone.

D	length	J	V	size	CDR3	DNA
.	16	TRBJ1-2	TRBV30	.	CAWSVGLTAPPDGYTF	TGTGCCTGGAGTGTCGGTCTTACAGCCCCACCGGATGGCTACACCTTC
.	14	TRBJ2-7	TRBV12-3/TRBV12-4	few	CASSFSPGTYEQYF	TGTGCCAGCAGTTTTAGCCCCGGGACCTACGAGCAGTACTTC
.	16	TRBJ1-1	TRBV7-9	.	CASGLGTRGKSTEAFF	TGTGCCAGCGGCTTAGGGACAAGGGGAAAGAGTACTGAAGCTTTCTTT
.	15	TRBJ1-1	TRBV7-9	.	CASSLVGQPNTEAFF	TGTGCCAGCAGCTTAGTTGGGCAACCGAACACTGAAGCTTTCTTT
.	11	TRBJ1-2	TRBV29-1	many	CSAALASGYTF	TGCAGCGCCGCGCTTGCGTCTGGCTACACCTTC
.	12	TRBJ2-7	TRBV7-9	.	CASSLKRDEQYF	TGTGCCAGCAGCCTAAAGCGTGACGAGCAGTACTTC
.	15	TRBJ2-7	TRBV5-4	many	CASSLTGLSPYEQYF	TGTGCCAGCAGCTTGACAGGGTTAAGCCCCTACGAGCAGTACTTC
.	16	TRBJ2-3	TRBV4-3	.	CASSQDRELSTDTQYF	TGCGCCAGCAGCCAAGATCGAGAGCTTAGCACAGATACGCAGTATTTT
TRBD1	16	TRBJ2-7	TRBV6-5	.	CASSPSGTGDMYEQYF	TGTGCCAGCAGTCCCTCCGGGACAGGGGATATGTACGAGCAGTACTTC
TRBD1	14	TRBJ2-7	TRBV20-1	few	CSAGDSRGAYEQYF	TGCAGTGCTGGGGACAGTAGGGGAGCCTACGAGCAGTACTTC
.	15	TRBJ2-6	TRBV6-1	once	CASMTVDSGSNVLTF	TGTGCCAGCATGACAGTGGACTCTGGGTCCAACGTCCTGACTTTC
TRBD2	11	TRBJ2-7	TRBV20-1	many	CSAREAYEQYF	TGCAGTGCTCGGGAGGCCTACGAGCAGTACTTC
.	15	TRBJ2-7	TRBV4-3	many	CASSVGGARSYEQYF	TGCGCCAGCAGCGTGGGTGGGGCTAGATCCTACGAGCAGTACTTC
.	13	TRBJ1-1	TRBV7-9	.	CATPAGQLGEAFF	TGTGCCACCCCGGCTGGGCAGCTAGGTGAAGCTTTCTTT
.	14	TRBJ2-2	TRBV30	few	CAWNPLLNTGELFF	TGTGCCTGGAATCCCCTCCTGAACACCGGGGAGCTGTTTTTT
.	14	TRBJ2-5	TRBV6-6	.	CASTEGPPSETQYF	TGTGCCAGCACTGAGGGCCCCCCGTCGGAGACCCAGTACTTC
.	13	TRBJ2-2	TRBV12-3/TRBV12-4	many	CASSAYRTGELFF	TGTGCCAGCAGTGCCTATCGCACCGGGGAGCTGTTTTTT
.	21	TRBJ2-3	TRBV12-2	.	CASRLVPGLVPQLGMADTQYF	TGTGCAAGTCGCTTAGTTCCGGGACTAGTCCCCCAGTTGGGAATGGCAGATACGCAGTATTTT
.	12	TRBJ2-5	TRBV29-1	many	CSVESNEETQYF	TGCAGCGTTGAATCCAATGAAGAGACCCAGTACTTC
TRBD2	16	TRBJ2-3	TRBV15	few	CATSGRAPKDTDTQYF	TGTGCCACGAGCGGGAGGGCCCCGAAAGACACAGATACGCAGTATTTT
.	13	TRBJ2-7	TRBV30	few	CAWSADSVGEQYF	TGTGCCTGGAGTGCCGACAGTGTAGGCGAGCAGTACTTC
.	15	TRBJ2-3	TRBV11-2	.	CASSLAGRITDTQYF	TGTGCCAGCAGCTTAGCGGGACGCATCACAGATACGCAGTATTTT
.	13	TRBJ2-7	TRBV5-1	.	CAGSLELAYEQYF	TGCGCCGGCAGCTTGGAGCTAGCTTACGAGCAGTACTTC
TRBD2	15	TRBJ2-1	TRBV13	few	CASSKGLAAINEQFF	TGTGCCAGCAGCAAGGGACTAGCGGCAATCAATGAGCAGTTCTTC
.	15	TRBJ2-3	TRBV11-2	.	CASHPSRGLADTQYF	TGTGCCAGCCACCCCAGCCGAGGGCTCGCAGATACGCAGTATTTT
.	15	TRBJ2-7	TRBV4-3	many	CASSQVGGGSYEQYF	TGCGCCAGCAGCCAAGTAGGAGGGGGCTCCTACGAGCAGTACTTC
.	13	TRBJ2-7	TRBV11-3	.	CASSFGVRNEQYF	TGTGCCAGCAGCTTCGGCGTGAGGAACGAGCAGTACTTC
.	16	TRBJ2-2	TRBV6-2/TRBV6-3	many	CASERGQTTNTGELFF	TGTGCCAGCGAAAGAGGACAGACGACGAACACCGGGGAGCTGTTTTTT
TRBD2	17	TRBJ2-5	TRBV20-1	.	CSARVVSSGRYQETQYF	TGCAGTGCTAGAGTTGTTTCAAGCGGGAGGTACCAAGAGACCCAGTACTTC
TRBD2	16	TRBJ2-3	TRBV20-1	many	CSARAILAGATDTQYF	TGCAGTGCTAGAGCTATCCTAGCGGGGGCTACAGATACGCAGTATTTT
TRBD2	13	TRBJ2-1	TRBV29-1	.	CSVLADPYNEQFF	TGCAGCGTTCTAGCGGATCCTTACAATGAGCAGTTCTTC
.	14	TRBJ1-4	TRBV12-3/TRBV12-4	many	CASSFGGLSEKLFF	TGTGCCAGCAGTTTCGGGGGGCTGAGTGAAAAACTGTTTTTT
.	14	TRBJ1-5	TRBV20-1	few	CSARDTREGKPQHF	TGCAGTGCTAGAGATACGAGGGAGGGGAAACCCCAGCATTTT
.	15	TRBJ2-7	TRBV4-2	many	CASSQVPGGASEQYF	TGTGCCAGCAGCCAAGTACCAGGAGGGGCTAGCGAGCAGTACTTC
.	13	TRBJ2-5	TRBV5-6	many	CASSLASYETQYF	TGTGCCAGCAGCTTGGCTAGCTACGAGACCCAGTACTTC
TRBD1	13	TRBJ1-1	TRBV12-3/TRBV12-4	.	CASSLKGATEAFF	TGTGCCAGCAGTTTAAAGGGGGCCACTGAAGCTTTCTTT
.	12	TRBJ2-2	TRBV2	.	CASSEDTGELFF	TGTGCCAGCAGTGAAGACACCGGGGAGCTGTTTTTT
.	14	TRBJ2-7	TRBV12-3/TRBV12-4	many	CASSLVGGSHEQYF	TGTGCCAGCAGCTTAGTAGGGGGTAGCCACGAGCAGTACTTC
.	12	TRBJ1-2	TRBV29-1	.	CSVEVGVLGYTF	TGCAGCGTTGAGGTTGGCGTCCTTGGCTACACCTTC
.	14	TRBJ1-2	TRBV29-1	many	CSVIGVEGTYGYTF	TGCAGCGTTATAGGAGTCGAAGGTACTTATGGCTACACCTTC
.	16	TRBJ2-7	TRBV4-3	few	CASSQDRGQIGYEQYF	TGCGCCAGCAGCCAAGATCGGGGCCAAATCGGCTACGAGCAGTACTTC
TRBD2	14	TRBJ2-1	TRBV27	.	CASSPKGLAPSPFF	TGTGCCAGCAGTCCAAAGGGACTAGCGCCTTCTCCGTTCTTC
.	15	TRBJ1-2	TRBV14	many	CASSQYRTANYGYTF	TGTGCCAGCAGCCAATACCGCACAGCTAACTATGGCTACACCTTC
TRBD1	15	TRBJ1-5	TRBV2	many	CASKSGGGGRQPQHF	TGTGCCAGCAAGTCAGGGGGCGGAGGACGTCAGCCCCAGCATTTT
.	14	TRBJ1-5	TRBV21-1	few	CASSKPDRVKAQHF	TGTGCCAGCAGCAAACCCGACAGGGTGAAGGCCCAGCATTTT